This T cell receptor (beta chain) was captured in a study of shared clonotypes between healthy human individuals. The study drew its donors from healthy HIV-negative adults without recent acute infections or vaccinations. Adults of Caucasian background living in Nashville, Tennessee made up all donors. The CDR3 extends over 15 amino acids. V was cut by 4 bases and J by 3 bases, with 16 bases left in between. Germline CDR1 is WSHSY and CDR2 is SAAADI. Repertoires were generated with immunoSEQ multiplex PCR, while TCRdb's copy carries only in-frame clones and drops some. The sample yields approximately 460,000 clones, 77% seen once.

The TCR sequence derives from a woman aged 40 to 49 in good health. Some clones in this sample may be carry-over from other donors' samples. The chain recombines TRBV10-2 with TRBJ2-7; D possibly corresponds to TRBD1 (6 bases). The sample consisted of PBMCs. In DNA, the CDR3 is TGCGCCAGCAGTGCGCAGGGGCCGCCGGGCTACGAGCAGTACTTC. Encoded protein: CASSAQGPPGYEQYF.